The following is a T cell receptor beta chain sequence with its context. Its target is unknown. The data were obtained in a study of cytomegalovirus exposure and HLA in healthy donors. The CDR3 has 13 amino acids. The junction had 4 bases not matched to a gene; V was cut back by 2 bases and J by 6 bases. Germline loops: CDR1 GTSNPN, CDR2 SVGIG (reference sequence). Points from the study as a whole: Clonal expansion, a later analysis showed, was greater in HLA-associated TCR beta chains than in equally common others. Common viral pathogens seemed to be connected with several of the most significant clusters, according to a later analysis. HLA alleles showed associations with some 15,000 TCR beta sequences in a later analysis, at a 0.05 false discovery rate.

Whereas donors were nominally healthy upon sampling, unrecorded immune exposures were probable. Researchers ran the PCR with 60 Vbeta and 13 Jbeta primers. This table comes from immunoSEQ multiplex PCR, and its TCRdb copy is limited to in-frame clones, with some not included. Of 150,000 to 200,000 clones listed, 65% to 90% are singletons. The gene calls are TRBV30 and TRBJ1-5, with 7 nucleotides matching TRBD1. Material: PBMCs. The clonotype comes from a woman between 45 and 60 years old in good health and CMV-seronegative. This chain's CDR3 is CAWSRGGVQPQHF. In DNA, the CDR3 is TGTGCCTGGAGTCGAGGGGGCGTTCAGCCCCAGCATTTT. Together with reference TRBV30 and TRBJ1-5, the CDR3 gives the full variable domain: SQTIHQWPATLVQPVGSPLSLECTVEGTSNPNLYWYRQAAGRGLQLLFYSVGIGQISSEVPQNLSASRPQDRQFILSSKKLLLSDSGFYLCAWSRGGVQPQHFGDGTRLSIL.